The sequence of this T cell receptor beta chain was determined in a study of CD8 T cells in Susac syndrome. The RNA, roughly 0.45 to 1 ug, was put through reverse transcription using random hexamers. TCRdb used MiXCR to reprocess the immunoSEQ multiplex PCR reads, holding one entry per CDR3 protein. The sample lists about 190,000 distinct CDR3 sequences; around 95% were seen once. The authors sequenced TCR beta from blood CD8+ and CD4+ T cells. V dropped 6 bases and J dropped 1 base, with 13 bases sitting between them. The V gene's germline CDR1 is DFQATT and CDR2 SNEGSKA (reference sequence). This CDR3 has 14 residues.

This TCR was recovered from a human donor in good health. Material for sequencing was CD4+ T cells from PBMCs. This sequence joins TRBV20-1 and TRBJ1-5; the D is unclear. The CDR3 DNA follows: TGCAGTGCCCCCCCCGAAGGGAGCAATCAGCCCCAGCATTTT. Translation: CSAPPEGSNQPQHF.